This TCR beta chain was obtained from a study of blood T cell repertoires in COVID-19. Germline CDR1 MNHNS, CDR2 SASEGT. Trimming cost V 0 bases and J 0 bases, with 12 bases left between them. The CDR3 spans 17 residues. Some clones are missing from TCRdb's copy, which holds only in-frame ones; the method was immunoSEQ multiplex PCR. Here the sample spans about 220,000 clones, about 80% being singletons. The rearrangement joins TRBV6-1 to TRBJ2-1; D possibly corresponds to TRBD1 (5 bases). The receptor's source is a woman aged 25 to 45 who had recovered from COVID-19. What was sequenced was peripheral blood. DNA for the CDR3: TGTGCCAGCAGTGAAGCAGGGGATTGGCGCTCCTACAATGAGCAGTTCTTC. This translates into CASSEAGDWRSYNEQFF.